This passage covers 16 T cell receptor beta chains from one sample sequenced in a study of blood T cell repertoires in COVID-19. The assay was immunoSEQ multiplex PCR, and TCRdb's table has in-frame clones only and misses some. Of a few hundred thousand clones listed, around 90% are singletons. Material: peripheral blood. The origin of the receptors is a woman in her 40s with COVID-19, enrolled during active disease.

The V call is TRBV10-3, the J call TRBJ1-5; D gene unclear. V was pared by 3 bases and J by 2 bases, with 11 bases between. Germline V gene sequence: CDR1 ENHRY, CDR2 SYGVKD. The length of the CDR3 is 15 residues. The CDR3 protein is CAISDTREGNQPQHF. Here the CDR3 DNA reads TGTGCCATCAGTGACACCAGAGAGGGCAATCAGCCCCAGCATTTT.

V gene TRBV25-1 combines with J gene TRBJ1-5; 8 nucleotides match TRBD1. This CDR3 is built from 14 residues. Trimming removed 6 bases from V and 4 bases from J; junction bases left unmatched: 5. Germline values: CDR1 MGHDK, CDR2 SYGVNS. The CDR3 DNA follows: TGTGCCAGCAGCCCCGACAGGGGAAATCAGCCCCAGCATTTT. This sequence encodes CASSPDRGNQPQHF. Full variable domain (rest looked up from reference TRBV25-1 and TRBJ1-5): EADIYQTPRYLVIGTGKKITLECSQTMGHDKMYWYQQDPGMELHLIHYSYGVNSTEKGDLSSESTVSRIRTEHFPLTLESARPSHTSQYLCASSPDRGNQPQHFGDGTRLSIL.

The chain has TRBV9 and TRBJ2-2; 10 bases fit TRBD2. Losses at the gene ends were 0 bases for V and 4 bases for J; bases not matched to a gene: 6. CDR1 is SGDLS and CDR2 is YYNGEE in the germline V gene. The CDR3 is made up of 17 amino acids. The CDR3 sequence is CASSVATSGFSTGELFF. DNA of the CDR3: TGTGCCAGCAGCGTAGCGACTAGCGGGTTTTCCACCGGGGAGCTGTTTTTT.

The CDR3 coding sequence is TGTGCCATCAGTGAGTCAACAGGGGGGCCTGGCACTGAAGCTTTCTTT. Encoded protein: CAISESTGGPGTEAFF. The chain uses TRBV10-3 and TRBJ1-1; TRBD1 agrees at 8 bases. Germline CDR1 and CDR2: ENHRY and SYGVKD. Germline trimming cut 0 bases from V and 4 bases from J; bases unmatched to any gene: 7. This CDR3 spans 16 amino acids.

The V gene is TRBV27, the J gene TRBJ1-1; a weak D match, TRBD1 (6 bases). V was shortened by 8 bases and J by 0 bases, with 10 bases between the two germline ends. The CDR3 is made up of 13 amino acids. The V gene's germline CDR1 is MNHEY and CDR2 SMNVEV (reference sequence). Here the CDR3 reads CASSGQLNTEAFF. The CDR3 DNA is TGTGCCAGCTCCGGACAGTTGAACACTGAAGCTTTCTTT.

The rearrangement uses TRBV28 and TRBJ2-2; 9 bases are shared with TRBD1. CDR1 is MDHEN, CDR2 SYDVKM, per germline. Trimming cost V 4 bases and J 0 bases; bases outside gene matches: 12. The CDR3 is made up of 19 amino acids. CDR3 coding DNA: TGTGCCAGCAGTTACCCGACAGGGGGTGCGTTCGCGAACACCGGGGAGCTGTTTTTT. This sequence encodes CASSYPTGGAFANTGELFF. The variable domain in full, completed from reference TRBV28 and TRBJ2-2, reads DVKVTQSSRYLVKRTGEKVFLECVQDMDHENMFWYRQDPGLGLRLIYFSYDVKMKEKGDIPEGYSVSREKKERFSLILESASTNQTSMYLCASSYPTGGAFANTGELFFGEGSRLTVL.

Points on this clone: This specimen includes other DNA sequences encoding the same CDR3. J is TRBJ2-1 and V is TRBV5-1; 8 bases match TRBD2. Germline V gives CDR1 SGHRS, CDR2 YFSETQ. The CDR3 has 15 amino acids. J was trimmed by 0 bases and V by 4 bases; bases with no gene match: 3. CDR3 loop: CASSPSGSSYNEQFF. As DNA, the CDR3 is TGCGCCAGCAGCCCCAGCGGGAGCTCCTACAATGAGCAGTTCTTC.

This chain links TRBV7-2 with TRBJ1-5, with D possibly TRBD1 on 6 matching bases. The CDR3 has 15 residues. Trimming removed 5 bases from V and 4 bases from J, with 15 bases in between. Germline CDR1 is SGHTA and CDR2 is FQGNSA. This CDR3 reads CASSPTGQANQPQHF. The CDR3 DNA reads TGTGCCAGCAGCCCGACGGGACAAGCAAATCAGCCCCAGCATTTT.

The chain combines TRBV4-2 with TRBJ2-7, with 9 bases matching TRBD1. Per the germline V gene, CDR1 is LGHNA and CDR2 is YNFKEQ. V shed 0 bases, J shed 5 bases, and the junction held 8 bases outside the gene matches. The CDR3 is 16 residues long. The DNA of the CDR3 is TGTGCCAGCAGCCAAGATCGGGGGACAGGGTCCCACGAGCAGTACTTC. Residues: CASSQDRGTGSHEQYF.

This sequence joins TRBV5-1 and TRBJ2-7; 7 bases line up with TRBD2. J gave up 6 bases and V 0 bases, and 9 bases lay outside the gene matches. Germline CDR1 is SGHRS and CDR2 is YFSETQ. The CDR3 has 15 amino acids. CDR3 DNA sequence: TGCGCCAGCAGCTTGGACGGGAGGCCAATTGCCGAGCAGTACTTC. Protein product: CASSLDGRPIAEQYF.

This clone was detected once. This rearrangement joins TRBV9 to TRBJ1-1; 9 bases agree with TRBD1. The CDR3 totals 14 residues. CDR1 is SGDLS, CDR2 YYNGEE, per germline. V shed 6 bases and J 1 base; nucleotides not matched to a gene: 4. CDR3 amino acids: CASTRTGANTEAFF. The CDR3 DNA reads as TGTGCCAGCACTCGGACAGGGGCGAACACTGAAGCTTTCTTT.

This chain joins TRBV5-1 and TRBJ1-4; 7 nucleotides agree with TRBD1. CDR1 is SGHRS and CDR2 is YFSETQ in the germline V gene. V gave up 4 bases and J gave up 3 bases; unmatched junction bases: 6. The CDR3 contains 15 residues. The CDR3: CASSPQGQPNEKLFF. In DNA form, the CDR3 reads TGCGCCAGCAGCCCCCAGGGACAGCCTAATGAAAAACTGTTTTTT.

The rearrangement joins TRBV3-1 (or the pseudogene TRBV3-2) to TRBJ2-7; tentative D call: TRBD2 (6 bases). V was clipped by 2 bases and J by 5 bases, with 16 bases between them. This CDR3 comprises 15 residues. Germline V CDR1 and CDR2: LGHDT, YNNKEL (reference sequence). This CDR3 reads CASSQPWDSVHEQYF. The CDR3 nucleotides are TGTGCCAGCAGCCAACCTTGGGACTCTGTCCACGAGCAGTACTTC.

The genes are TRBV5-4 and TRBJ2-1; 10 bases align to TRBD2. The CDR3 runs to 16 residues. V was pared by 0 bases and J by 9 bases, with 9 bases of the junction left unmatched. The germline V gene has CDR1 SGHNT and CDR2 YYREEE (reference sequence). The CDR3 here is CASSLAKREGHGEQFF. CDR3 DNA: TGTGCCAGCAGCTTGGCCAAGCGGGAGGGCCATGGTGAGCAGTTCTTC.

V and J are TRBV7-3 and TRBJ1-2, with 8 positions matching TRBD1. V trimming: 5 bases; J trimming: 6 bases; junction bases outside the gene matches: 5. This CDR3 spans 13 amino acids. CDR1 and CDR2 (germline): SGHTA, FQGTGA. For the CDR3, the DNA is TGTGCCAGCAGCCGTGGACAGGGTGATGGCTACACCTTC. It is translated as CASSRGQGDGYTF.

A remark on this clone: The identical CDR3 is also encoded by other nucleotide sequences in the sample. The chain combines TRBV18 with TRBJ2-7; a possible D gene is TRBD1 (6 bases). Trimming stripped 6 bases from V and 2 bases from J, with 11 bases between. The CDR3 runs to 13 residues. The germline gives CDR1 KGHSH, CDR2 LQKENI. The CDR3 loop is CASSPGQTYEQYF. CDR3 DNA sequence: TGTGCCAGCTCCCCGGGACAAACCTACGAGCAGTACTTC. The variable domain in full, with the rest retrieved from reference TRBV18 and TRBJ2-7, is NAGVMQNPRHLVRRRGQEARLRCSPMKGHSHVYWYRQLPEEGLKFMVYLQKENIIDESGMPKERFSAEFPKEGPSILRIQQVVRGDSAAYFCASSPGQTYEQYFGPGTRLTVT.